What follows are 26 T cell receptor beta chains derived from one specimen sequenced in a study of T-cell memory formation after mild COVID-19. TCRdb passed the 5' RACE reads through MiXCR, listing each CDR3 protein once. Of about 130,000 distinct CDR3 sequences listed, about 6.5% were seen once; the top ten hold about 2.2%. Sequencing was performed on PBMCs or a T cell subset sorted from them (not recorded which). The receptors derive from an adult woman who had mild COVID-19 (a few samples of this study predate the infection). Cell type and time point are not known.

This clonotype was detected many times. The chain has TRBV20-1 and TRBJ2-7; a weak D match, TRBD2 (5 bases). The germline V gene encodes CDR1 DFQATT and CDR2 SNEGSKA (reference sequence). The CDR3 covers 17 residues. The V end lost 5 bases, the J end lost 9 bases, and 32 bases lay between the germline ends. Here the CDR3 reads CSAPNTRKASGGLGQYF. The CDR3 nucleotides read TGCAGTGCTCCAAACACTAGGAAGGCTAGTGGCGGGCTGGGGCAGTACTTC.

This clonotype was counted many times. CDR3 nucleotides: TGTGCCAGCACGGGGGGCGGCACAGATACGCAGTATTTT. Translated: CASTGGGTDTQYF. This chain uses TRBV3-1 with TRBJ2-3; TRBD2 might be the D (7 bases). Trimming removed 7 bases at V and 1 base at J, with 9 bases between. Germline CDR1 reads LGHDT; CDR2 reads YNNKEL (reference sequence). The CDR3 covers 13 residues.

V usage is TRBV24-1 and J usage is TRBJ2-1; D is possibly TRBD1 (6 bases). Germline lookup yields CDR1 KGHDR and CDR2 SFDVKD. Trimming removed 3 bases from V and 8 bases from J, with 13 bases in between. This CDR3 has 14 amino acids. CDR3 DNA: TGTGCCACCAGTGATCTCGGACAGCCGGATGAGCAGTTCTTC. Translating gives CATSDLGQPDEQFF.

This clonotype appeared a few times. The gene calls are TRBV18 and TRBJ1-2, with TRBD1 matching over 8 bases. After removal of 6 bases from V and 0 bases from J, the junction contained 6 bases not matched to a gene. This CDR3 contains 15 residues. Germline V gives CDR1 KGHSH, CDR2 LQKENI. The CDR3 loop is CASSSRDRTNYGYTF. The CDR3 coding sequence is TGTGCCAGCTCGTCCCGGGACAGGACTAACTATGGCTACACCTTC.

The chain combines TRBV4-2 with TRBJ1-2, with D unresolved. With 0 bases removed from V and 5 bases from J, the gap between germline ends came to 10 bases. The CDR3 totals 14 residues. The germline CDR1 and CDR2 sequences are LGHNA and YNFKEQ. The CDR3 sequence: CASSQDLRAYGYTF. The CDR3 DNA reads TGTGCCAGCAGCCAAGATTTACGGGCATATGGCTACACCTTC.

This clonotype was seen more than once but under ten times. The chain joins TRBV2 to TRBJ1-2; D may be TRBD1 (5 bases). CDR3 length: 11 amino acids. CDR1 and CDR2 from the germline V gene are SNHLY and FYNNEI. Trimming removed 10 bases at V and 8 bases at J, with 14 bases between. This CDR3 reads CATAGLTGYTF. CDR3 DNA sequence: TGTGCCACAGCAGGGTTAACGGGCTACACCTTC. Complete variable domain (other parts from reference TRBV2 and TRBJ1-2): EPEVTQTPSHQVTQMGQEVILRCVPISNHLYFYWYRQILGQKVEFLVSFYNNEISEKSEIFDDQFSVERPDGSNFTLKIRSTKLEDSAMYFCATAGLTGYTFGSGTRLTVV.

The chain combines TRBV19 with TRBJ1-2, with no clear D. The CDR3 sequence is 11 residues long. The germline V gene encodes CDR1 LNHDA and CDR2 SQIVND (reference sequence). Trimming removed 4 bases at V and 5 bases at J, with 5 bases between. CDR3 in amino acids: CASSTRYGYTF. The CDR3, as DNA: TGTGCCAGTAGTACTCGGTATGGCTACACCTTC.

This clonotype was seen a handful of times. The chain is built from TRBV20-1 and TRBJ1-4; 7 bases map to TRBD1. The CDR3 contains 14 residues. V shed 1 base, J shed 8 bases, and the junction held 7 bases outside the gene matches. Germline V gene lookup returns CDR1 DFQATT and CDR2 SNEGSKA (reference sequence). This CDR3 reads CSARVHRGGEKLFF. CDR3 bases: TGCAGTGCTAGAGTTCACAGGGGTGGAGAAAAACTGTTTTTT.

The chain recombines TRBV11-2 with TRBJ1-2; no definite D call. Looked up from germline, CDR1 is SGHAT and CDR2 is FQNNGV. This CDR3 comprises 13 residues. Trimming pared 0 bases from V and 6 bases from J, leaving 8 bases between. CDR3 nucleotide sequence: TGTGCCAGCAGCTTAGATGGTGTCGATGGCTACACCTTC. Translating it yields CASSLDGVDGYTF. Drawing the rest from reference TRBV11-2 and TRBJ1-2, the complete variable domain is EAGVAQSPRYKIIEKRQSVAFWCNPISGHATLYWYQQILGQGPKLLIQFQNNGVVDDSQLPKDRFSAERLKGVDSTLKIQPAKLEDSAVYLCASSLDGVDGYTFGSGTRLTVV.

V and J are TRBV7-9 and TRBJ2-6, with 7 bases matching TRBD1. Unmatched junction bases numbered 2, after V lost 3 bases and J lost 0 bases. This CDR3 is built from 16 residues. Germline V CDR1 and CDR2: SEHNR, FQNEAQ (reference sequence). The CDR3 coding sequence is TGTGCCAGCAGCTTCACAGGGGACTCTGGGGCCAACGTCCTGACTTTC. It yields the protein CASSFTGDSGANVLTF.

In its sample, this clonotype was seen a few times. The chain combines TRBV25-1 with TRBJ1-5; D call uncertain. CDR3 length: 14 amino acids. V lost 2 bases to trimming and J lost 9 bases, with 14 bases between them. The germline gives CDR1 MGHDK, CDR2 SYGVNS. CDR3 bases: TGTGCCAGCAGTGAACTGGAATCGGCCGCGCCCCAGCATTTT. Translation gives CASSELESAAPQHF.

This chain connects TRBV20-1 to TRBJ1-2; TRBD1 matches at 9 bases. V lost 3 bases to trimming and J lost 7 bases; unmatched junction nucleotides: 9. The CDR3 length is 14 residues. Germline lookup yields CDR1 DFQATT and CDR2 SNEGSKA (reference sequence). This chain's CDR3 is CSASGGTGKFGYTF. CDR3 nucleotide sequence: TGCAGTGCTAGCGGAGGGACAGGGAAGTTTGGCTACACCTTC.

The chain recombines TRBV12-5 with TRBJ2-7; 7 bases fit TRBD2. This CDR3 is built from 15 residues. Trimming cost V 5 bases and J 0 bases; bases outside gene matches: 7. The germline V gene encodes CDR1 LGHNT and CDR2 FRNRAP. CDR3 protein: CASGQSGTYSYEQYF. CDR3 sequence (DNA): TGTGCTAGTGGTCAGAGCGGGACTTACTCCTACGAGCAGTACTTC.

The J gene is TRBJ2-7, the V gene TRBV29-1; tentatively, D is TRBD1 or TRBD2 (5 bases each). The CDR3 sequence is 13 residues long. Trimming cost V 4 bases and J 6 bases, with 16 bases left between them. Germline V lookup: CDR1 SQVTM, CDR2 ANQGSEA. The CDR3 DNA reads TGCAGCGTTGGGGACCCTGCTAAAGCCGAGCAGTACTTC. Protein: CSVGDPAKAEQYF.

This clonotype turned up a few times. The rearrangement links TRBV24-1 to TRBJ2-7, with 12 bases lining up with TRBD1. CDR1 and CDR2 from the germline V gene are KGHDR and SFDVKD. There are 15 residues in the CDR3. The J segment lost 5 bases and the V segment lost 4 bases, leaving 5 bases of the junction unmatched. The CDR3 region is CATSDAGTGGHEQYF. DNA for the CDR3: TGTGCCACCAGTGACGCCGGGACAGGGGGCCACGAGCAGTACTTC.

Many counts were recorded for this clonotype. CDR3 sequence: CASSLALTGYGETQYF. The CDR3 DNA reads as TGTGCCAGCAGCTTAGCTCTGACAGGGTACGGGGAGACCCAGTACTTC. The chain joins TRBV7-8 to TRBJ2-5; 7 bases align to TRBD1. The CDR3 runs to 16 residues. Germline CDR1 reads SGHVS; CDR2 reads FQNEAQ. V shed 0 bases, J shed 5 bases, and the junction held 9 bases outside the gene matches.

The sample holds a few counts of this clonotype. The V call is TRBV30, the J call TRBJ2-2; D is unclear. Germline V gene lookup returns CDR1 GTSNPN and CDR2 SVGIG (reference sequence). V gave up 1 base and J gave up 1 base, with 4 bases separating them. The CDR3 totals 13 residues. This chain's CDR3 is CAWSGQNTGELFF. In nucleotides, the CDR3 is TGTGCCTGGAGTGGGCAGAACACCGGGGAGCTGTTTTTT.

This clonotype appeared many times. The chain carries TRBV3-1 and TRBJ2-7, with D unresolved. Trimming removed 1 base from V and 6 bases from J, with 4 bases in between. CDR1 and CDR2 from the germline V gene are LGHDT and YNNKEL (reference sequence). CDR3 size: 11 residues. Written as DNA, the CDR3 is TGTGCCAGCAGCCAAGCGGGCGAGCAGTACTTC. It is translated as CASSQAGEQYF.

This clonotype has more than one count but fewer than ten. The V call is TRBV5-6, the J call TRBJ2-1, with D perhaps assigned TRBD1 or TRBD2 (7 bases each). V lost 3 bases and J 0 bases, leaving 19 bases between the germline ends. The CDR3 covers 18 residues. Per the germline V gene, CDR1 is SGHDT and CDR2 is YYEEEE. This CDR3 is CASSSLTSRGSSYNEQFF. The CDR3 region has the DNA TGTGCCAGCAGCTCTCTGACTAGCAGGGGGAGCTCCTACAATGAGCAGTTCTTC.

This rearrangement joins TRBV9 to TRBJ2-7; 8 bases match TRBD2. From germline, CDR1 is SGDLS and CDR2 YYNGEE. This CDR3 spans 14 amino acids. The junction had 11 bases not matched to a gene; V was cut back by 3 bases and J by 9 bases. CDR3 coding DNA: TGTGCCAGCAGCGAGGGAGCGGGGGCCCCGGGGCAGTACTTC. Residues: CASSEGAGAPGQYF.

This clonotype was counted only a few times. One end of the junction fails to match germline, which may point to a read error. The chain employs TRBV29-1 and TRBJ2-3; no clear D. The germline gives CDR1 SQVTM, CDR2 ANQGSEA. This CDR3 region has 11 residues. CDR3 residues: CSVEDRSVQDF. CDR3 DNA sequence: TGCAGCGTTGAAGATAGGTCGGTCCAGGATTTT.

This clonotype occurred a few times. V is TRBV5-1 and J is TRBJ2-3; 12 nucleotides agree with TRBD2. Trimming took 3 bases from V and 4 from J; bases not matched to a gene: 6. The CDR3 covers 16 residues. Germline loops: CDR1 SGHRS, CDR2 YFSETQ. The CDR3 nucleotides are TGCGCCAGCAGCTCCCTAACTAGCGGGGGGTCAGATACGCAGTATTTT. This codes for CASSSLTSGGSDTQYF.

This clonotype was counted only a few times. This chain connects TRBV4-2 to TRBJ1-2; D might be TRBD1 (6 bases). Trimming left V 1 base short and J 4 bases short, with 13 bases between. From germline, CDR1 is LGHNA and CDR2 YNFKEQ. This CDR3 region has 15 residues. Here the CDR3 reads CASSQGGGRPYGYTF. Here the CDR3 DNA reads TGTGCCAGCAGCCAAGGGGGGGGCCGCCCCTATGGCTACACCTTC.

This chain's CDR3 is CASSAGPLRALHF. The CDR3 DNA reads TGTGCCAGCAGCGCCGGTCCGTTAAGGGCCCTCCACTTT. The V gene is TRBV7-3, the J gene TRBJ1-6; D remains ambiguous. The CDR3 sequence is 13 residues long. The V and J ends lost 5 bases and 14 bases respectively, with 16 bases between them. The germline V gene encodes CDR1 SGHTA and CDR2 FQGTGA.

This clonotype was recorded a few times. J is TRBJ2-7 and V is TRBV3-1; D gene unclear. Germline V gene lookup returns CDR1 LGHDT and CDR2 YNNKEL (reference sequence). The CDR3 sequence is 10 residues long. V was shortened by 5 bases and J by 6 bases, with 5 bases between the two germline ends. The CDR3 DNA reads as TGTGCCAGCAGCGGAATCGAGCAGTACTTC. Protein sequence: CASSGIEQYF.

This clonotype was observed many times. The rearrangement links TRBV5-1 to TRBJ1-2, with D unresolved. Between the trimmed V and J ends, which lost 3 bases and 5 bases, there was a span of 17 bases. The CDR3 extends over 15 amino acids. Germline CDR1 and CDR2: SGHRS and YFSETQ. The CDR3 is CASSSSGSLGYGYTF. The CDR3 nucleotides read TGCGCCAGCAGCTCCTCCGGCTCTCTTGGATATGGCTACACCTTC.